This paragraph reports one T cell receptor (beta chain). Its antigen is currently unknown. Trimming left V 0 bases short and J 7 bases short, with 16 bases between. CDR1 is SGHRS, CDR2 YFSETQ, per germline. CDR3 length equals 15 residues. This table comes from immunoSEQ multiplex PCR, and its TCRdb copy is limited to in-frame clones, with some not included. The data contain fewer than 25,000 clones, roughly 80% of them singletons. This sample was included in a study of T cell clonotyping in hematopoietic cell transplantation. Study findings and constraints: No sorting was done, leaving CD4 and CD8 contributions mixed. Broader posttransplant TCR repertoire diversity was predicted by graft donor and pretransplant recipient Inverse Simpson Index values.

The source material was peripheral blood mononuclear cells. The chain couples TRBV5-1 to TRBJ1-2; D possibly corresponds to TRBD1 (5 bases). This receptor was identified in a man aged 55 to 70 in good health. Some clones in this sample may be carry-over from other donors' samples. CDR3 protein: CASSLVGGTELGYTF. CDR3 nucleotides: TGCGCCAGCAGCTTGGTTGGGGGGACGGAGCTTGGCTACACCTTC.